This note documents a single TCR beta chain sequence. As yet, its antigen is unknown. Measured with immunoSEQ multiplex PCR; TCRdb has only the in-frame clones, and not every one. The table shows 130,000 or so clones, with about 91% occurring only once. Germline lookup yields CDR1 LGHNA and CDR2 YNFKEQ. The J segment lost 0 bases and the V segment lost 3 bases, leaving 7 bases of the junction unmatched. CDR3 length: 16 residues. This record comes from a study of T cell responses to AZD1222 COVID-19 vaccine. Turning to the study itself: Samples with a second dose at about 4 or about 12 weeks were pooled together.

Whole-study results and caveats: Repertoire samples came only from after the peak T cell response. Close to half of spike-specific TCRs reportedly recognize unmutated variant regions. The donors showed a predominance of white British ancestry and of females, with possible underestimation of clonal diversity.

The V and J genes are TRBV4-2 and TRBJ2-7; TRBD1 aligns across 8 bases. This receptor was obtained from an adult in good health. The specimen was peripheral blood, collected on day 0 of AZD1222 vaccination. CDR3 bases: TGTGCCAGCAGCCATCTACAGGGGGAGAACTCCTACGAGCAGTACTTC. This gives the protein CASSHLQGENSYEQYF.